A selection of T cell receptor beta chains follows, all from one sample in a study of identical twins' blood T cells. In TCRdb, the 5' RACE reads were re-called with MiXCR into one record per CDR3 protein. The sample has 350,000 to 400,000 distinct CDR3 sequences, over 25% seen once. Sequenced material: PBMCs. The receptors shown here come from a woman aged 18-49 years in good health. Both conserved end residues are part of each CDR3. Fields, in order: D gene, J gene, V gene, clone size, CDR3 DNA, CDR3 protein. A D gene is named only where the DNA matches it firmly. Rows give clone size only sometimes, using once, few, many, or a class for an expanded clone.

>-|TRBJ2-3|TRBV11-2|few
TGTGCCAGCAGCTTACCGGACAGCCCTTACACAGATACGCAGTATTTT
CASSLPDSPYTDTQYF
>TRBD2|TRBJ2-1|TRBV11-3|few
TGTGCCAGCAGCTTAGTTTTGACTAGCGGATACCTCTACAATGAGCAGTTCTTC
CASSLVLTSGYLYNEQFF
>-|TRBJ2-5|TRBV12-3/TRBV12-4|-
TGTGCCAGCAGTTTAGTTAGGGGGCAAGAGACCCAGTACTTC
CASSLVRGQETQYF
>-|TRBJ1-3|TRBV20-1|-
TGCAGTGCTAGCCGGAGATCTGGAAACACCATATATTTT
CSASRRSGNTIYF
>-|TRBJ2-7|TRBV5-5|-
TGTGCCAGCAGCTTGGGGGACTTGCCCTACGAGCAGTACTTC
CASSLGDLPYEQYF
>TRBD2|TRBJ2-1|TRBV4-3|few
TGCGCCAGCAGCCCGGGACTAGCGGATTCTGAGAATGAGCAGTTCTTC
CASSPGLADSENEQFF
>-|TRBJ1-2|TRBV5-1|few
TGCGCCAGCAGCTTGGATTCCGAATATGGCTACACCTTC
CASSLDSEYGYTF
>-|TRBJ1-4|TRBV20-1|-
TGCAGTGCTCACCGACAGGTAGCTAATGAAAAACTGTTTTTT
CSAHRQVANEKLFF
>-|TRBJ2-7|TRBV11-1|many
TGTGCCAGCAGCTTTAGTGGTGTATCTAACTACGAGCAGTACTTC
CASSFSGVSNYEQYF
>-|TRBJ1-1|TRBV29-1|many
TGCAGCGTTGACACAGCCTTGAACACTGAAGCTTTCTTT
CSVDTALNTEAFF
>-|TRBJ1-6|TRBV11-2|many
TGTGCCAGCAGCCCCCGGTTTGGGGCGGCCGAAAATTCACCCCTCCACTTT
CASSPRFGAAENSPLHF
>-|TRBJ1-1|TRBV7-9|-
TGTGCCAGCAGCTTATCGGCTGGACGGCTGGGTACTGAAGCTTTCTTT
CASSLSAGRLGTEAFF
>TRBD2|TRBJ2-1|TRBV3-1|few
TGTGCCAGCAGAAGGACTAGCGGGGACAATGAGCAGTTCTTC
CASRRTSGDNEQFF
>TRBD1|TRBJ2-3|TRBV5-1|-
TGCGCCAGCAGCTTGTTCGGACAGGGGATGGATACGCAGTATTTT
CASSLFGQGMDTQYF
>-|TRBJ1-4|TRBV29-1|-
TGCAGCGTGAGGGGAGGGACTAATGAAAAACTGTTTTTT
CSVRGGTNEKLFF
>TRBD2|TRBJ2-3|TRBV29-1|few
TGCAGCGTTGCTCCGGGACTAGCGGGAGATACGCAGTATTTT
CSVAPGLAGDTQYF
>-|TRBJ1-1|TRBV28|many
TGTGCCAGCAGTCCGGGGACAAGGAACACTGAAGCTTTCTTT
CASSPGTRNTEAFF